Sequencing of this TCR beta chain was carried out in a study of blood T cell repertoires in COVID-19. Study as a whole: Donors in the United States, Italy and Spain gave samples during acute or convalescent COVID-19.

CDR3 length: 14 amino acids. Germline values: CDR1 SEHNR, CDR2 FQNEAQ (reference sequence). V trimming: 5 bases; J trimming: 0 bases; junction bases outside the gene matches: 0. Per the original data handling: How many nucleated cells were present was estimated from reference gene primer amplification. Sequencing was performed with immunoSEQ multiplex PCR; in TCRdb, only in-frame clones are kept and a portion is missing. D and trimming were read from the DNA, whereas the V and J calls and clone size are those reported in that table. The sample lists roughly 40,000 clones, around 90% occurring once. With respect to this clone: This sample includes further DNA sequences coding for the same CDR3.

The receptor comes from a woman in her sixties or seventies with acute or convalescent COVID-19. The chain employs TRBV7-9 and TRBJ2-3; 9 bases align to TRBD1. Sequences were obtained from peripheral blood. The CDR3 loop reads CASSGQGSTDTQYF. CDR3 DNA: TGTGCCAGCAGCGGACAGGGGAGCACAGATACGCAGTATTTT. The full variable domain, with the rest looked up from reference TRBV7-9 and TRBJ2-3, is DTGVSQNPRHKITKRGQNVTFRCDPISEHNRLYWYRQTLGQGPEFLTYFQNEAQLEKSRLLSDRFSAERPKGSFSTLEIQRTEQGDSAMYLCASSGQGSTDTQYFGPGTRLTVL.